These 30 T cell receptor beta chains came from one sample sequenced in a study of blood T cells in healthy people across ages. Using a J-beta primer mix together with a sample-barcoded 5' primer, a second PCR was run for roughly 6 to 12 cycles. TCRdb independently ran MiXCR on the 5' RACE reads; one entry per CDR3 protein. The table includes around 800,000 distinct CDR3 sequences, roughly 50% detected once. Sequenced material: blood. These TCRs come from a man at least 80 years old in good health.

This rearrangement joins TRBV12-3 or TRBV12-4 to TRBJ2-3; D is ambiguous. V lost 5 bases, J lost 5 bases, and 5 bases lay in between. This CDR3 contains 11 residues. The CDR3 loop reads CASSIVDTQYF. In DNA form, the CDR3 reads TGTGCCAGCAGTATAGTAGATACGCAGTATTTT.

The chain joins TRBV20-1 to TRBJ1-2; 7 bases match TRBD1. Germline CDR1 is DFQATT and CDR2 is SNEGSKA (reference sequence). With V trimmed by 5 bases and J by 4 bases, 7 bases remained unmatched. The CDR3 is 13 residues long. CDR3 nucleotide sequence: TGCAGTGCTTTGAGACAGGGATTCTATGGCTACACCTTC. This sequence encodes CSALRQGFYGYTF.

This clonotype was recorded a few times. The chain recombines TRBV12-3 or TRBV12-4 with TRBJ2-7, with D maybe TRBD1 (6 bases). V shed 5 bases and J shed 6 bases, with 23 bases lying between them. The CDR3 is 16 amino acids. The CDR3 spells CASSPYPTGLRLEQYF. The CDR3 DNA sequence: TGTGCCAGCAGTCCCTACCCGACAGGACTCCGCCTCGAGCAGTACTTC.

The J gene is TRBJ1-2, the V gene TRBV11-2; 7 bases map to TRBD1. The CDR3 totals 15 residues. After removal of 7 bases from V and 0 bases from J, the junction contained 8 bases not matched to a gene. Germline V CDR1 and CDR2: SGHAT, FQNNGV. CDR3 bases: TGTGCCAGCACAAGACAGGGTTGGGCTAACTATGGCTACACCTTC. It encodes CASTRQGWANYGYTF.

The chain couples TRBV6-5 to TRBJ2-7, with 9 nucleotides matching TRBD1. CDR3 length: 15 amino acids. The trim removed 5 bases at V and 5 bases at J, leaving 10 bases unmatched. Germline values: CDR1 MNHEY, CDR2 SVGAGI. The CDR3 reads CASSISGDRANEQYF. The CDR3 DNA reads as TGTGCCAGCAGTATTTCCGGGGACAGGGCCAACGAGCAGTACTTC.

This clonotype was recorded many times. The chain employs TRBV7-2 and TRBJ2-7; D is perhaps TRBD2 (6 bases). This CDR3 spans 14 amino acids. The germline V and J ends were trimmed by 6 bases and 6 bases, with 18 bases remaining between them. Looked up from germline, CDR1 is SGHTA and CDR2 is FQGNSA. DNA for the CDR3: TGTGCCAGCAGATCTCTCTGGGGGGTCGCCGAGCAGTACTTC. Translated, it gives CASRSLWGVAEQYF.

The chain links TRBV2 to TRBJ2-4; weak D call: TRBD2 (6 bases). The CDR3 length is 14 residues. Trimming shortened V by 6 bases and J by 7 bases, and 16 bases separated the two germline ends. Germline CDR1 SNHLY, CDR2 FYNNEI. The CDR3 here is CASREGPQRNIQYF. CDR3 in DNA: TGTGCCAGCAGGGAGGGACCACAGAGGAACATTCAGTACTTC.

This chain joins TRBV7-3 and TRBJ2-1; 8 bases match TRBD2. This CDR3 contains 14 residues. The J segment lost 8 bases and the V segment lost 1 base, leaving 4 bases of the junction unmatched. In germline, CDR1 is SGHTA, CDR2 FQGTGA. The chain's CDR3 is CASSLRGLGDEQFF. The CDR3 nucleotides are TGTGCCAGCAGCTTAAGGGGACTAGGGGATGAGCAGTTCTTC.

The chain links TRBV6-5 to TRBJ2-1; D is perhaps TRBD1 (6 bases). Germline lookup yields CDR1 MNHEY and CDR2 SVGAGI. V shed 3 bases and J shed 2 bases, with 14 bases lying between them. The CDR3 consists of 16 residues. This chain's CDR3 is CASSYSGQHPYNEQFF. CDR3 nucleotides: TGTGCCAGCAGTTATTCCGGACAGCACCCCTACAATGAGCAGTTCTTC.

This chain links TRBV6-1 with TRBJ2-1, with TRBD2 matching 8 bases. Per germline, CDR1 MNHNS and CDR2 SASEGT. V was pared by 6 bases and J by 2 bases, with 9 bases of the junction left unmatched. The length of the CDR3 is 16 residues. The CDR3 sequence is CASRESGSLTYNEQFF. CDR3 nucleotides: TGTGCCAGCAGAGAAAGCGGGAGCCTCACCTACAATGAGCAGTTCTTC.

The chain joins TRBV6-5 to TRBJ1-5; D unresolved. Trimming stripped 6 bases from V and 9 bases from J, with 15 bases between. The CDR3 has 13 residues. The germline gives CDR1 MNHEY, CDR2 SVGAGI. The CDR3 reads CASSLDSVAPQHF. CDR3 nucleotides: TGTGCCAGCAGCTTGGACTCCGTAGCGCCCCAGCATTTT.

The chain has TRBV29-1 and TRBJ1-2, with TRBD1 identical over 10 bases. The CDR3 is 12 residues long. Germline V gene data show CDR1 as SQVTM and CDR2 as ANQGSEA. V trimming: 4 bases; J trimming: 6 bases; junction bases outside the gene matches: 2. The CDR3 DNA reads TGCAGCGTTGGAGGGACAGGGGATGGCTACACCTTC. Its translation is CSVGGTGDGYTF.

The count of this clonotype is one. This chain uses TRBV5-1 with TRBJ2-4; 7 bases are a match to TRBD1. The J call is uncertain, as TRBJ2-7 better fits the DNA end. Germline CDR1 reads SGHRS; CDR2 reads YFSETQ. There are 14 residues in the CDR3. In DNA form, the CDR3 reads TGCGCCAGCAGCTTTCAGGGGGAGAGCTACGAGCAGTACTTC. It specifies CASSFQGESYEQYF.

This chain joins TRBV5-1 and TRBJ2-1; D is possibly TRBD2 (6 bases). V was cut by 3 bases and J by 6 bases, with 16 bases left in between. The CDR3 has 15 amino acids. Germline lookup yields CDR1 SGHRS and CDR2 YFSETQ. The CDR3 nucleotides read TGCGCCAGCAGCTCTAACCCTGGGGGGAGCAATGAGCAGTTCTTC. It translates to CASSSNPGGSNEQFF.

Ten or more counts support this clonotype. CDR3 residues: CASSSAGGQGGVLFIYEQYF. CDR3 DNA: TGTGCCAGCAGCTCAGCAGGAGGGCAGGGTGGAGTACTCTTTATCTACGAGCAGTACTTC. V usage is TRBV7-3 and J usage is TRBJ2-7; D is perhaps TRBD2 (6 bases). Trimming removed 4 bases at V and 3 bases at J, with 31 bases between. The CDR3 loop spans 20 amino acids. Germline loops: CDR1 SGHTA, CDR2 FQGTGA.

The gene calls are TRBV5-5 and TRBJ1-4; no clear D gene. V was shortened by 4 bases and J by 11 bases, with 15 bases between the two germline ends. Germline-derived CDR1 and CDR2 are SGHKS and YYEKEE (reference sequence). CDR3 size: 13 residues. The CDR3 DNA follows: TGTGCCAGCAGCCCCTTCGACGGACGGAAACTGTTTTTT. This translates into CASSPFDGRKLFF.

This clonotype was detected only a few times. This chain uses TRBV12-3 or TRBV12-4 with TRBJ2-7, with a tentative D call TRBD2 (6 bases). The last part of the DNA fits TRBJ2-5 better; the J call may be wrong. The CDR3 is 13 residues long. The CDR3 DNA reads as TGTGCCAGCAGTCAGTGGGACTCAGAGACCCAGTACTTC. This encodes CASSQWDSETQYF.

This rearrangement joins TRBV5-1 to TRBJ2-5, with 10 bases identical to TRBD2. V was pared by 3 bases and J by 11 bases, with 19 bases of the junction left unmatched. The CDR3 has 17 amino acids. Germline CDR1 reads SGHRS; CDR2 reads YFSETQ. CDR3 residues: CASSSDPSGSTHNEQYF. CDR3 DNA: TGCGCCAGCAGCTCGGACCCTAGCGGGAGCACCCACAATGAGCAGTACTTC.

Details on this clonotype: This may arise from a read error, as a much more abundant clone is one base away. The J gene is TRBJ2-7, the V gene TRBV20-1; D call uncertain. Germline assignment: CDR1 DFQATT and CDR2 SNEGSKA (reference sequence). The CDR3 loop spans 11 amino acids. The germline V and J ends were trimmed by 6 bases and 9 bases, with 15 bases remaining between them. The CDR3 loop is CSATPSFVQYF. DNA for the CDR3: TGCAGTGCAACCCCGTCGTTCGTGCAGTACTTC.

The chain carries TRBV15 and TRBJ2-7; the D call may be TRBD1 or TRBD2 (5 bases each). Germline CDR1 LNHNV, CDR2 YYDKDF (reference sequence). This CDR3 has 16 residues. The V gene lost 5 bases and the J gene lost 1 base, with 18 bases spanning the gap. DNA of the CDR3: TGTGCCACCAGCTCCCGGGGTCAGGGTTGGTCCTACGAGCAGTACTTC. Protein: CATSSRGQGWSYEQYF.

The chain employs TRBV29-1 and TRBJ1-1; D is possibly TRBD1 (5 bases). Trimming removed 5 bases at V and 0 bases at J, with 13 bases between. This CDR3 contains 14 residues. Germline-derived CDR1 and CDR2 are SQVTM and ANQGSEA. The CDR3 loop is CSVPRQTMNTEAFF. The CDR3 DNA sequence: TGCAGCGTTCCGCGACAGACCATGAACACTGAAGCTTTCTTT.

J is TRBJ2-6 and V is TRBV9; D may match TRBD1 or TRBD2 (5 bases each). The CDR3 runs 15 residues. With 9 bases removed from V and 0 bases from J, the gap between germline ends came to 13 bases. Germline V gives CDR1 SGDLS, CDR2 YYNGEE. The CDR3 protein is CATGPGFSGANVLTF. The DNA of the CDR3 is TGTGCCACGGGGCCGGGGTTCTCTGGGGCCAACGTCCTGACTTTC.

The rearrangement uses TRBV6-2 or TRBV6-3 and TRBJ2-1; TRBD2 matches 11 bases. V shed 6 bases, J shed 4 bases, and the junction held 8 bases outside the gene matches. Germline CDR1 reads MNHEY; CDR2 reads SVGEGT. CDR3 length: 16 residues. The CDR3 is CASRERTSGLYNEQFF. DNA for the CDR3: TGTGCCAGCAGAGAGCGGACTAGCGGGCTTTACAATGAGCAGTTCTTC.

This clonotype turned up a few times. V and J are TRBV7-2 and TRBJ2-5; 7 bases are a match to TRBD2. The CDR3 loop spans 13 amino acids. Germline assignment: CDR1 SGHTA and CDR2 FQGNSA. J was trimmed by 11 bases and V by 0 bases; bases with no gene match: 6. The DNA of the CDR3 is TGTGCCAGCAGCTTAGCTTACGCGGGAGAGCAGTACTTC. The encoded protein is CASSLAYAGEQYF.

V is TRBV9 and J is TRBJ2-3; tentatively, D is TRBD2 (6 bases). V lost 4 bases to trimming and J lost 3 bases, with 15 bases between them. The CDR3 length is 15 residues. The germline V gene has CDR1 SGDLS and CDR2 YYNGEE. In DNA, the CDR3 is TGTGCCAGCAGCTCCCCCTGGGAGGTAACAGATACGCAGTATTTT. This sequence encodes CASSSPWEVTDTQYF.

The CDR3 sequence is CASSLDQPGQETQYF. The CDR3 DNA follows: TGCGCCAGCAGCTTGGATCAACCCGGCCAAGAGACCCAGTACTTC. J is TRBJ2-5 and V is TRBV5-1; no firm D call. Trimming took 0 bases from V and 1 from J, leaving 10 bases between them. This CDR3 comprises 15 residues. Germline V gene sequence: CDR1 SGHRS, CDR2 YFSETQ.

The V and J genes are TRBV29-1 and TRBJ2-1; D may be TRBD2 (6 bases). The V end lost 5 bases, the J end lost 10 bases, and 12 bases lay between the germline ends. The CDR3 runs to 11 residues. Germline V lookup: CDR1 SQVTM, CDR2 ANQGSEA. This CDR3 is CSVLLAREQFF. CDR3 bases: TGCAGCGTTTTACTAGCTCGCGAGCAGTTCTTC.

The chain combines TRBV7-3 with TRBJ2-1; the match to TRBD2 covers 9 bases. The V gene end was trimmed by 4 bases and the J gene end by 4 bases; junction bases not matched to a gene: 8. This CDR3 has 16 amino acids. Germline lookup yields CDR1 SGHTA and CDR2 FQGTGA. The CDR3 region is CASSSRLAEGYNEQFF. As DNA, the CDR3 is TGTGCCAGCAGCTCCCGACTAGCGGAGGGGTACAATGAGCAGTTCTTC.

The V and J genes are TRBV19 and TRBJ2-1; 11 bases are shared with TRBD2. Germline V gene data show CDR1 as LNHDA and CDR2 as SQIVND (reference sequence). V was pared by 5 bases and J by 12 bases, with 12 bases of the junction left unmatched. The CDR3 is 15 residues long. The CDR3 is CASSPLGLAVYVQFF. CDR3 DNA sequence: TGTGCCAGTAGTCCCCTGGGACTAGCGGTGTATGTGCAGTTCTTC.

This sequence joins TRBV5-1 and TRBJ2-7, with 8 bases fitting TRBD2. Unmatched junction bases numbered 12, after V lost 0 bases and J lost 7 bases. The CDR3 runs to 16 residues. Per germline, CDR1 SGHRS and CDR2 YFSETQ. The CDR3 sequence: CASSLGASGPYNEQYF. The CDR3 DNA sequence: TGCGCCAGCAGCTTGGGTGCTAGCGGGCCCTACAATGAGCAGTACTTC.